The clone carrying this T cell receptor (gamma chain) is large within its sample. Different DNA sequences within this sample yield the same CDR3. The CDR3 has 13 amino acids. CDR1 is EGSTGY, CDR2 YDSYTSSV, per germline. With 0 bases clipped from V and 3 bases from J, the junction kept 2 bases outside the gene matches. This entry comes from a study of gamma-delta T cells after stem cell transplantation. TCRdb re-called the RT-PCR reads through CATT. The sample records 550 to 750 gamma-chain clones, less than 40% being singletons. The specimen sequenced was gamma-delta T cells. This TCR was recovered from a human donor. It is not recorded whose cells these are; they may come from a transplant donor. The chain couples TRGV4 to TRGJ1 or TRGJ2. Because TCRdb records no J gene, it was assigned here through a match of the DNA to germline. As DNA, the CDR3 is TGTGCCACCTGGGATGGGATTTATTATAAGAAACTCTTT. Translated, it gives CATWDGIYYKKLF.